These 32 T cell receptor beta chains were sequenced from one sample in a study of early stage breast cancer tumors (dated by TCRdb to the late 2010s). The method was the immunoSEQ multiplex PCR assay. The table was pulled from immuneACCESS by TCRdb, which kept in-frame rearrangements only. Such tables lose some clones; where checked, under half of the loss comes from unresolved V genes, and the rest has no known cause. In this sample the table shows fewer than 50,000 clones, approximately 78% of which occur a single time. The top ten hold around 7.2% of the sample. Sequencing was done on a sample of blood. Receptors originate from a person between 50 and 60 years old with breast cancer.

This clone was seen once. The chain uses TRBV7-9 and TRBJ2-7; 9 bases are shared with TRBD2. This CDR3 contains 14 residues. Germline-derived CDR1 and CDR2 are SEHNR and FQNEAQ (reference sequence). V lost 5 bases, J lost 6 bases, and 8 bases stayed unmatched. CDR3: CASSPGTSRREQYF. In nucleotides, the CDR3 is TGTGCCAGCAGCCCCGGGACTAGCAGGCGCGAGCAGTACTTC.

This clone was observed a few times. The chain combines TRBV19 with TRBJ1-1; 7 bases match TRBD1. V gave up 7 bases and J gave up 0 bases; unmatched junction bases: 8. CDR1 and CDR2 (germline): LNHDA, SQIVND (reference sequence). The CDR3 loop spans 15 amino acids. This CDR3 is CASTIGGRMNTEAFF. DNA of the CDR3: TGTGCCAGTACAATAGGGGGCCGCATGAACACTGAAGCTTTCTTT.

The chain recombines TRBV10-3 with TRBJ2-3, with D tentatively TRBD1 (5 bases). Trimming cost V 3 bases and J 9 bases, with 10 bases left between them. Germline-derived CDR1 and CDR2 are ENHRY and SYGVKD. CDR3 length equals 12 residues. The CDR3 DNA reads as TGTGCCATCAGTGATAGGGGTGACACGCAGTATTTT. It translates to CAISDRGDTQYF.

This clone was picked up one time. The chain is built from TRBV21-1 and TRBJ2-7; the table names TRBD2, a call not compared with the DNA. TRBV21-1 represents a pseudogene. CDR3 size: 14 residues. The CDR3 DNA is TGTGCCAGCAGCAATACTAGCGGGTGCTACGAGCAGTACTTC. This translates into CASSNTSGCYEQYF.

This clone was seen just once. The chain joins TRBV10-1 to TRBJ2-3; 7 bases line up with TRBD1. The V and J ends lost 6 bases and 0 bases, in that order; junction bases with no gene match: 3. This CDR3 spans 14 amino acids. Germline-derived CDR1 and CDR2 are WNHNN and SYGVQD (reference sequence). The CDR3 DNA is TGCGCCAGCAGGGGGGACAGTAGCACAGATACGCAGTATTTT. This translates into CASRGDSSTDTQYF.

This CDR3 is CASSYRAGLDIQYF. In DNA, the CDR3 is TGTGCCAGCAGTTACCGGGCGGGTCTGGACATTCAGTACTTC. The chain uses TRBV6-5 and TRBJ2-4; possibly TRBD2 for D (5 bases). Germline V gene lookup returns CDR1 MNHEY and CDR2 SVGAGI. V was pared by 2 bases and J by 8 bases, with 13 bases between. The CDR3 consists of 14 residues.

The rearrangement joins TRBV5-1 to TRBJ2-5, with a tentative D call TRBD2 (6 bases). Germline CDR1 and CDR2: SGHRS and YFSETQ. V was cut by 4 bases and J by 2 bases, with 12 bases left in between. The CDR3 contains 14 residues. The CDR3 here is CASSGGTLQETQYF. CDR3 nucleotides: TGCGCCAGCAGCGGCGGGACGCTTCAAGAGACCCAGTACTTC. The full variable domain, in which reference TRBV5-1 and TRBJ2-5 provide the parts outside the CDR3, is KAGVTQTPRYLIKTRGQQVTLSCSPISGHRSVSWYQQTPGQGLQFLFEYFSETQRNKGNFPGRFSGRQFSNSRSEMNVSTLELGDSALYLCASSGGTLQETQYFGPGTRLLVL.

V is TRBV5-6 and J is TRBJ2-2, with 8 bases fitting TRBD1. The CDR3 runs 16 residues. Germline trimming cut 0 bases from V and 6 bases from J; bases unmatched to any gene: 7. Germline V lookup: CDR1 SGHDT, CDR2 YYEEEE. CDR3 nucleotide sequence: TGTGCCAGCAGCTTGGTAGGACAGGGATATGCCGGGGAGCTGTTTTTT. This translates into CASSLVGQGYAGELFF.

V gene TRBV6-6 combines with J gene TRBJ2-7; 9 bases are shared with TRBD1. The CDR3 length is 16 residues. The V and J ends lost 6 bases and 1 base, in that order; junction bases with no gene match: 10. The germline CDR1 and CDR2 sequences are MNHNY and SVGAGI (reference sequence). CDR3 nucleotide sequence: TGTGCCAGCAGATACCTGGGACAGGGAGGGTCCTACGAGCAGTACTTC. Its protein product is CASRYLGQGGSYEQYF.

The J gene is TRBJ2-7, the V gene TRBV6-6; 7 bases agree with TRBD2. This CDR3 spans 15 amino acids. Trimming took 5 bases from V and 5 from J; bases not matched to a gene: 12. Germline lookup yields CDR1 MNHNY and CDR2 SVGAGI (reference sequence). The CDR3 here is CASSGGGQGKDEQYV. In DNA form, the CDR3 reads TGTGCCAGCAGTGGGGGAGGGCAGGGTAAAGACGAGCAGTACGTC.

V gene TRBV9 combines with J gene TRBJ2-5, with D possibly matching TRBD2 (5 bases). The CDR3 extends over 15 amino acids. The germline V and J ends were trimmed by 0 bases and 1 base, with 10 bases remaining between them. The V gene's germline CDR1 is SGDLS and CDR2 YYNGEE. The CDR3 bases are TGTGCCAGCAGCGTAGGAGGGAACCCCCAAGAGACCCAGTACTTC. Encoded protein: CASSVGGNPQETQYF.

The chain couples TRBV10-1 to TRBJ2-1; 12 bases line up with TRBD2. CDR1 is WNHNN and CDR2 is SYGVQD in the germline V gene (reference sequence). With V trimmed by 3 bases and J by 4 bases, 10 bases remained unmatched. This CDR3 contains 18 residues. DNA for the CDR3: TGCGCCAGCAGTGATTTTAGACTAGCGGGGGCCGGGTACAATGAGCAGTTCTTC. Its protein is CASSDFRLAGAGYNEQFF.

The gene calls are TRBV11-2 and TRBJ2-3; 9 nucleotides match TRBD2. J gave up 1 base and V 1 base, and 12 bases lay outside the gene matches. The V gene's germline CDR1 is SGHAT and CDR2 FQNNGV. The CDR3 has 19 residues. The CDR3 coding sequence is TGTGCCAGCAGCTTAGGTTGGCTAGCGGGACGGGTTGGCACAGATACGCAGTATTTT. Protein product: CASSLGWLAGRVGTDTQYF. Complete variable domain (other parts from reference TRBV11-2 and TRBJ2-3): EAGVAQSPRYKIIEKRQSVAFWCNPISGHATLYWYQQILGQGPKLLIQFQNNGVVDDSQLPKDRFSAERLKGVDSTLKIQPAKLEDSAVYLCASSLGWLAGRVGTDTQYFGPGTRLTVL.

This clone is judged medium-sized. This chain links TRBV7-8 with TRBJ1-5; 10 bases agree with TRBD1. CDR1 is SGHVS and CDR2 is FQNEAQ in the germline V gene. The CDR3 has 15 residues. V lost 3 bases and J lost 7; bases outside the gene matches: 6. This CDR3 is CASSLTGGTSQPQHF. CDR3 sequence (DNA): TGTGCCAGCAGCTTGACAGGGGGCACGAGCCAGCCCCAGCATTTT.

This clone was seen only once. The chain combines TRBV10-2 with TRBJ1-5; 10 positions agree with TRBD1. CDR3 length: 19 amino acids. CDR1 WSHSY and CDR2 SAAADI come from the germline V gene. V shed 5 bases, J shed 0 bases, and the junction held 13 bases outside the gene matches. For the CDR3, the DNA is TGCGCCAGCAGTCGCCGGGACAGGGGACTCCTTTATAGCAATCAGCCCCAGCATTTT. Translation gives CASSRRDRGLLYSNQPQHF.

The chain is built from TRBV30 and TRBJ1-2; maybe TRBD1 (5 bases). The V end was cut by 6 bases, the J end by 8 bases, with 31 bases between. The length of the CDR3 is 17 residues. Germline V CDR1 and CDR2: GTSNPN, SVGIG (reference sequence). CDR3 region: CACDRRKLSTTRSGYTF. The CDR3 region has the DNA TGTGCCTGTGACAGAAGGAAGCTCTCAACGACTAGGTCCGGCTACACCTTC. Supplemented by reference TRBV30 and TRBJ1-2, the full variable domain reads SQTIHQWPATLVQPVGSPLSLECTVEGTSNPNLYWYRQAAGRGLQLLFYSVGIGQISSEVPQNLSASRPQDRQFILSSKKLLLSDSGFYLCACDRRKLSTTRSGYTFGSGTRLTVV.

Written as DNA, the CDR3 is TGTGCCAGCAGCTTTCAGAGCGGGGGGCCGGTGAATGAGCAGTTCTTC. Its translation is CASSFQSGGPVNEQFF. This chain connects TRBV5-4 to TRBJ2-1; 9 nucleotides line up with TRBD2. CDR3 length: 16 residues. V lost 2 bases to trimming and J lost 7 bases; unmatched junction nucleotides: 10. Germline V gene data show CDR1 as SGHNT and CDR2 as YYREEE (reference sequence).

The gene calls are TRBV9 and TRBJ2-5, with TRBD2 identical over 8 bases. The junction had 2 bases not matched to a gene; V was cut back by 0 bases and J by 1 base. The CDR3 loop spans 15 amino acids. Per the germline V gene, CDR1 is SGDLS and CDR2 is YYNGEE. The CDR3 spells CASSVAGGLQETQYF. The CDR3 DNA follows: TGTGCCAGCAGCGTAGCGGGGGGGCTCCAAGAGACCCAGTACTTC. Using reference TRBV9 and TRBJ2-5 for the parts outside the CDR3, the full variable domain is DSGVTQTPKHLITATGQRVTLRCSPRSGDLSVYWYQQSLDQGLQFLIQYYNGEERAKGNILERFSAQQFPDLHSELNLSSLELGDSALYFCASSVAGGLQETQYFGPGTRLLVL.

The chain uses TRBV9 and TRBJ1-2; 8 nucleotides match TRBD1. Germline V CDR1 and CDR2: SGDLS, YYNGEE. This CDR3 region has 13 residues. With V trimmed by 4 bases and J by 7 bases, 6 bases remained unmatched. The CDR3 region is CASSSGGPFGYTF. The CDR3 DNA sequence: TGTGCCAGCAGCTCAGGGGGCCCTTTTGGCTACACCTTC.

This clone appeared once. V gene TRBV7-2 combines with J gene TRBJ2-5, with D perhaps matching TRBD1 (6 bases). V lost 5 bases, J lost 3 bases, and 19 bases lay in between. This CDR3 region has 16 residues. The germline CDR1 and CDR2 sequences are SGHTA and FQGNSA. The CDR3 nucleotides are TGTGCCAGCAGCCCCTTCCGGGACACCCGGGAAGAGACCCAGTACTTC. It specifies CASSPFRDTREETQYF.

V is TRBV18 and J is TRBJ1-5; TRBD1 matches at 7 bases. The germline V gene has CDR1 KGHSH and CDR2 LQKENI. J lost 3 bases, V lost 4 bases, and 6 bases had no gene match. This CDR3 is 15 amino acids long. As DNA, the CDR3 is TGTGCCAGCTCACTAGACAGGGTACCCAATCAGCCCCAGCATTTT. This sequence encodes CASSLDRVPNQPQHF.

The V and J genes are TRBV19 and TRBJ1-4; 9 bases fit TRBD1. CDR1 and CDR2 (germline): LNHDA, SQIVND (reference sequence). This CDR3 is built from 15 residues. The V and J ends lost 3 bases and 8 bases, in that order; junction bases with no gene match: 7. CDR3 DNA: TGTGCCAGTAGTATCCCCGGGACAGGGCTGGAAAAACTGTTTTTT. This translates into CASSIPGTGLEKLFF.

The genes are TRBV6-5 and TRBJ1-1; D possibly corresponds to TRBD1 (6 bases). This CDR3 contains 15 residues. Trimming took 0 bases from V and 4 from J, leaving 12 bases between them. The germline CDR1 and CDR2 sequences are MNHEY and SVGAGI. The CDR3 sequence is CASSYSVGAGTEAFF. DNA of the CDR3: TGTGCCAGCAGTTACTCTGTGGGGGCGGGCACTGAAGCTTTCTTT.

This clone was seen a handful of times. J is TRBJ1-2 and V is TRBV7-2; 7 positions match TRBD1. The CDR3 spans 14 residues. Germline lookup yields CDR1 SGHTA and CDR2 FQGNSA. Trimming cost V 2 bases and J 3 bases; bases outside gene matches: 3. The CDR3 loop reads CASSLFGQDYGYTF. The CDR3 coding sequence is TGTGCCAGCAGCTTATTCGGACAGGACTATGGCTACACCTTC.

This clone was counted many times. Other nucleotide sequences from this sample produce the same CDR3. The chain links TRBV5-1 to TRBJ1-1; D is unclear. Germline V gene data show CDR1 as SGHRS and CDR2 as YFSETQ. Deletions cut 2 bases from V and 2 bases from J, with 7 bases between. The CDR3 consists of 13 residues. The CDR3: CASSLTTNTEAFF. For the CDR3, the DNA is TGCGCCAGCAGCTTAACCACTAACACTGAAGCTTTCTTT.

V and J are TRBV7-8 and TRBJ2-2; a weak D match, TRBD1 (6 bases). V was clipped by 5 bases and J by 5 bases, with 15 bases between them. CDR1 and CDR2 (germline): SGHVS, FQNEAQ. The CDR3 runs to 15 residues. The CDR3 DNA sequence: TGTGCCAGCAGCGCGGACAGCGGTAGGACCGGGGAGCTGTTTTTT. Translated, it gives CASSADSGRTGELFF.

The chain is built from TRBV6-6 and TRBJ2-6; maybe TRBD1 (6 bases). The CDR3 has 15 residues. Germline CDR1 reads MNHNY; CDR2 reads SVGAGI (reference sequence). The V end lost 5 bases, the J end lost 3 bases, and 11 bases lay between the germline ends. The CDR3, as DNA: TGTGCCAGCAGTAGCCAGGGGTTTGGGGCCAACGTCCTGACTTTC. Translated, it gives CASSSQGFGANVLTF.

J is TRBJ2-7 and V is TRBV19; maybe TRBD2 (6 bases). V was shortened by 4 bases and J by 0 bases, with 10 bases between the two germline ends. This CDR3 spans 14 amino acids. Germline V lookup: CDR1 LNHDA, CDR2 SQIVND (reference sequence). CDR3 coding DNA: TGTGCCAGTAGTACTAGCGCCAGCTCCTACGAGCAGTACTTC. Translating gives CASSTSASSYEQYF.

The chain recombines TRBV6-5 with TRBJ1-2, with D possibly TRBD1 on 5 matching bases. The germline V gene encodes CDR1 MNHEY and CDR2 SVGAGI. The V gene lost 8 bases and the J gene lost 0 bases, with 16 bases spanning the gap. This CDR3 region has 15 residues. The CDR3 DNA reads as TGTGCCAGCTCCAAGGGGCGTGAAGCTAACTATGGCTACACCTTC. Its translation is CASSKGREANYGYTF.

This rearrangement joins TRBV4-3 to TRBJ2-5; 9 bases fit TRBD1. The CDR3 has 15 amino acids. The V and J ends lost 1 base and 4 bases, in that order; junction bases with no gene match: 4. Looked up from germline, CDR1 is LGHNA and CDR2 is YSLEER. The CDR3 reads CASSQAGTGLETQYF. The CDR3 bases are TGCGCCAGCAGCCAAGCCGGGACAGGGTTAGAGACCCAGTACTTC.

The rearrangement uses TRBV11-2 and TRBJ2-2, with 13 positions matching TRBD2. Germline CDR1 and CDR2: SGHAT and FQNNGV. The J segment lost 1 base and the V segment lost 0 bases, leaving 8 bases of the junction unmatched. There are 20 residues in the CDR3. CDR3 sequence: CASSLDARGLAGLNTGELFF. Written as DNA, the CDR3 is TGTGCCAGCAGCTTAGACGCTCGGGGACTAGCGGGGCTGAACACCGGGGAGCTGTTTTTT.

The CDR3, as DNA: TGCAGCGTCGGACAGGGTGGCGGGGACACTGAAGCTTTCTTT. Protein: CSVGQGGGDTEAFF. V gene TRBV29-1 combines with J gene TRBJ1-1; TRBD1 agrees at 8 bases. The ends lost 6 bases at V and 3 bases at J; junction bases unmatched: 9. Germline lookup yields CDR1 SQVTM and CDR2 ANQGSEA. The CDR3 length is 14 residues.